The 22 T cell receptor beta chains listed next were all sequenced from one sample in a study of blood T cell repertoires in COVID-19. The method was immunoSEQ multiplex PCR; TCRdb's version includes in-frame clones alone and lacks a portion of them. The sample consists of approximately 300,000 clones, about 93% of them appearing once. Sequenced material: peripheral blood. These receptors were taken from a woman aged 25 to 45 with COVID-19, enrolled during active disease.

This chain uses TRBV6-6 with TRBJ1-5, with D maybe TRBD1 (6 bases). V dropped 5 bases and J dropped 5 bases, with 13 bases sitting between them. CDR1 is MNHNY and CDR2 is SVGAGI in the germline V gene (reference sequence). The CDR3 contains 14 residues. As DNA, the CDR3 is TGTGCCAGCAGTCTACAGGGTTTTGATCAGCCCCAGCATTTT. The encoded protein is CASSLQGFDQPQHF.

The J gene is TRBJ1-1, the V gene TRBV15; no reliable D call. V lost 8 bases, J lost 4 bases, and 14 bases lay in between. The CDR3 runs to 13 residues. Germline V CDR1 and CDR2: LNHNV, YYDKDF (reference sequence). The CDR3 reads CATSTRRTTEAFF. The CDR3 coding sequence is TGTGCCACCTCGACCAGGAGGACCACTGAAGCTTTCTTT.

This chain links TRBV18 with TRBJ1-1; the D is unclear. Between the trimmed V and J ends, which lost 2 bases and 1 base, there was a span of 8 bases. The V gene's germline CDR1 is KGHSH and CDR2 LQKENI. The CDR3 is 14 amino acids. For the CDR3, the DNA is TGTGCCAGCTCACCATTGGCGGAGAACACTGAAGCTTTCTTT. Translation: CASSPLAENTEAFF.

The chain recombines TRBV11-3 with TRBJ1-1, with no clear D. This CDR3 spans 13 amino acids. CDR1 is SGHNT, CDR2 YENEEA, per germline. V was shortened by 1 base and J by 2 bases, with 5 bases between the two germline ends. CDR3 bases: TGTGCCAGCAGCTTAGCCGGTAACACTGAAGCTTTCTTT. This translates into CASSLAGNTEAFF.

The gene calls are TRBV19 and TRBJ1-5, with a weak D call TRBD1 (6 bases). Germline CDR1 is LNHDA and CDR2 is SQIVND (reference sequence). V was cut by 7 bases and J by 5 bases, with 18 bases left in between. The CDR3 totals 15 residues. The chain's CDR3 is CASTSNPDSHQPQHF. Here the CDR3 DNA reads TGTGCCAGTACCTCAAACCCGGACAGCCATCAGCCCCAGCATTTT.

The rearrangement joins TRBV6-4 to TRBJ1-1, with D possibly TRBD1 on 5 matching bases. V was cut by 0 bases and J by 6 bases, with 8 bases left in between. Germline CDR1 and CDR2: MRHNA and SNTAGT. The length of the CDR3 is 13 residues. CDR3 coding DNA: TGTGCCAGCAGTGACTCAGACAGCGCTGAAGCTTTCTTT. Amino acid sequence: CASSDSDSAEAFF.

CDR3 DNA sequence: TGTGCCATCAGTTATTCAGGGGATGATGGCTACACCTTC. It encodes CAISYSGDDGYTF. The rearrangement uses TRBV10-3 and TRBJ1-2; maybe TRBD1 (6 bases). The CDR3 totals 13 residues. The germline V gene has CDR1 ENHRY and CDR2 SYGVKD. Trimming left V 5 bases short and J 6 bases short, with 13 bases between.

The chain recombines TRBV4-2 with TRBJ2-3; TRBD1 might be the D (5 bases). V dropped 4 bases and J dropped 3 bases, with 11 bases sitting between them. CDR1 LGHNA and CDR2 YNFKEQ come from the germline V gene. The CDR3 is 14 residues long. The CDR3: CASSLSTETDTQYF. The CDR3 coding sequence is TGTGCCAGCAGCCTCTCGACAGAAACAGATACGCAGTATTTT.

The chain recombines TRBV18 with TRBJ2-1; TRBD2 matches at 13 bases. The CDR3 totals 16 residues. V was pared by 2 bases and J by 2 bases, with 0 bases of the junction left unmatched. CDR1 is KGHSH, CDR2 LQKENI, per germline. The CDR3 DNA sequence: TGTGCCAGCTCACCAGGGACTAGCGGGACCTACAATGAGCAGTTCTTC. Translation: CASSPGTSGTYNEQFF.

The V gene is TRBV5-1, the J gene TRBJ2-2; 12 bases are shared with TRBD2. Looked up from germline, CDR1 is SGHRS and CDR2 is YFSETQ. Trimming at V came to 4 bases and at J to 3 bases, leaving 4 bases not matched to a gene. CDR3 size: 16 residues. In DNA form, the CDR3 reads TGCGCCAGCAGCCTCCGACTAGCGGGAGACACCGGGGAGCTGTTTTTT. Translation: CASSLRLAGDTGELFF.

This sequence joins TRBV28 and TRBJ1-1; D gene uncertain. Trimming shortened V by 0 bases and J by 6 bases, and 8 bases separated the two germline ends. This CDR3 has 13 amino acids. CDR1 is MDHEN and CDR2 is SYDVKM in the germline V gene. The CDR3 sequence: CASSLWGRPEAFF. The CDR3 DNA reads TGTGCCAGCAGTTTATGGGGGAGGCCTGAAGCTTTCTTT. Looking up the rest from reference TRBV28 and TRBJ1-1 gives the full variable domain: DVKVTQSSRYLVKRTGEKVFLECVQDMDHENMFWYRQDPGLGLRLIYFSYDVKMKEKGDIPEGYSVSREKKERFSLILESASTNQTSMYLCASSLWGRPEAFFGQGTRLTVV.

Here the CDR3 reads CASSSGQGAMTGYTF. The CDR3 nucleotides are TGCGCCAGCAGCTCGGGACAGGGGGCGATGACTGGCTACACCTTC. The chain links TRBV5-1 to TRBJ1-2; the match to TRBD1 covers 12 bases. Trimming at V came to 3 bases and at J to 7 bases, leaving 7 bases not matched to a gene. The CDR3 is 15 residues long. Germline V CDR1 and CDR2: SGHRS, YFSETQ.

This rearrangement joins TRBV5-1 to TRBJ2-7, with 10 bases aligning to TRBD1. Germline-derived CDR1 and CDR2 are SGHRS and YFSETQ. CDR3 size: 15 residues. V lost 1 base, J lost 1 base, and 2 bases stayed unmatched. CDR3 sequence: CASSLWTGGSYEQYF. The CDR3 DNA reads as TGCGCCAGCAGCTTGTGGACAGGGGGTTCCTACGAGCAGTACTTC. Supplemented by reference TRBV5-1 and TRBJ2-7, the full variable domain reads KAGVTQTPRYLIKTRGQQVTLSCSPISGHRSVSWYQQTPGQGLQFLFEYFSETQRNKGNFPGRFSGRQFSNSRSEMNVSTLELGDSALYLCASSLWTGGSYEQYFGPGTRLTVT.

This chain uses TRBV2 with TRBJ1-2; possible D gene TRBD1, 6 bases. The CDR3 consists of 12 residues. The V end lost 8 bases, the J end lost 3 bases, and 10 bases lay between the germline ends. Looked up from germline, CDR1 is SNHLY and CDR2 is FYNNEI. CDR3: CASVGQYYGYTF. CDR3 in DNA: TGTGCCAGCGTTGGACAGTACTATGGCTACACCTTC.

This sequence joins TRBV5-1 and TRBJ2-5; possible D gene TRBD1, 6 bases. V was pared by 5 bases and J by 4 bases, with 15 bases between. Germline V lookup: CDR1 SGHRS, CDR2 YFSETQ. The CDR3 loop spans 14 amino acids. The CDR3 reads CASRRQGITETQYF. In nucleotides, the CDR3 is TGCGCCAGCAGACGCCAGGGGATAACAGAGACCCAGTACTTC.

The sample holds one count of this clone. The J gene is TRBJ2-3, the V gene TRBV28, with D maybe TRBD1 (8 bases). The germline gives CDR1 MDHEN, CDR2 SYDVKM. With 2 bases removed from V and 2 bases from J, the gap between germline ends came to 14 bases. The length of the CDR3 is 16 residues. The CDR3 bases are TGTGCCAGCAGTTTAAAGCGGGACAGGTTCACAGATACGCAGTATTTT. It specifies CASSLKRDRFTDTQYF. The variable domain in full, with the rest retrieved from reference TRBV28 and TRBJ2-3, is DVKVTQSSRYLVKRTGEKVFLECVQDMDHENMFWYRQDPGLGLRLIYFSYDVKMKEKGDIPEGYSVSREKKERFSLILESASTNQTSMYLCASSLKRDRFTDTQYFGPGTRLTVL.

The rearrangement links TRBV2 to TRBJ1-2, with 7 bases fitting TRBD1. Germline CDR1 and CDR2: SNHLY and FYNNEI. The V and J ends lost 6 bases and 1 base, in that order; junction bases with no gene match: 17. The CDR3 is 18 amino acids. The chain's CDR3 is CASSPARRQGRGNYGYTF. The CDR3 coding sequence is TGTGCCAGCAGCCCAGCGAGAAGACAGGGCAGGGGTAACTATGGCTACACCTTC.

The V and J genes are TRBV19 and TRBJ1-2; weak D call: TRBD1 (6 bases). The CDR3 is 12 residues long. V lost 6 bases and J 7 bases, leaving 12 bases between the germline ends. Germline loops: CDR1 LNHDA, CDR2 SQIVND (reference sequence). CDR3 bases: TGTGCCAGTAGCCCTACAGGGAGTGGCTACACCTTC. It yields the protein CASSPTGSGYTF.

The chain couples TRBV2 to TRBJ2-7; TRBD2 matches 11 bases. Germline CDR1 is SNHLY and CDR2 is FYNNEI. The J segment lost 2 bases and the V segment lost 6 bases, leaving 9 bases of the junction unmatched. The CDR3 sequence is 16 residues long. In DNA, the CDR3 is TGTGCCAGCAGGAAGATAGCGGGAGGGGGGGCCTACGAGCAGTACTTC. It translates to CASRKIAGGGAYEQYF. Full variable domain (missing parts from reference TRBV2 and TRBJ2-7): EPEVTQTPSHQVTQMGQEVILRCVPISNHLYFYWYRQILGQKVEFLVSFYNNEISEKSEIFDDQFSVERPDGSNFTLKIRSTKLEDSAMYFCASRKIAGGGAYEQYFGPGTRLTVT.

The V and J genes are TRBV18 and TRBJ1-5; possibly TRBD1 for D (5 bases). CDR1 and CDR2 (germline): KGHSH, LQKENI. The CDR3 has 15 amino acids. V was trimmed by 6 bases and J by 6 bases, leaving 18 bases between them. The CDR3 region has the DNA TGTGCCAGCTCCCTGGCAAACTCCGGGGGTCAGCCCCAGCATTTT. It yields the protein CASSLANSGGQPQHF.

Only one count was recorded for this clone. The rearrangement links TRBV30 to TRBJ1-2; 12 nucleotides align to TRBD1. The ends lost 2 bases at V and 8 bases at J; junction bases unmatched: 6. Germline CDR1 GTSNPN, CDR2 SVGIG (reference sequence). There are 14 residues in the CDR3. The CDR3 region has the DNA TGTGCCTGGAGTACGGGACAGGGGGCGGGAGGCTACACCTTC. This codes for CAWSTGQGAGGYTF.

The CDR3 reads CASSLGAGGPIGELFF. For the CDR3, the DNA is TGTGCCAGCAGCTTAGGAGCGGGAGGGCCCATCGGGGAGCTGTTTTTT. The chain has TRBV11-1 and TRBJ2-2, with TRBD2 matching over 10 bases. The germline V gene encodes CDR1 SGHAT and CDR2 FQDESV (reference sequence). The CDR3 spans 16 residues. V dropped 1 base and J dropped 7; count of bases not matched to a gene: 6.